Each of the 18 T cell receptor beta chains below was sequenced from the same sample in a study of cytotoxic CD8 clonotypes in ibrutinib-treated CLL. Generated by immunoSEQ multiplex PCR, the TCRdb table keeps only in-frame clones and is missing some. Of some 29,000 clones listed, about three quarters are singletons. This sample comprised PBMCs, obtained after 24 months of ibrutinib treatment. These receptors came from a human donor with chronic lymphocytic leukemia.

By sample fraction, this clone is medium-sized. The chain couples TRBV5-1 to TRBJ1-1; TRBD1 might be the D (5 bases). Germline CDR1 is SGHRS and CDR2 is YFSETQ. The V end lost 3 bases, the J end lost 1 base, and 13 bases lay between the germline ends. This CDR3 spans 15 amino acids. The CDR3: CASSWGTYANTEAFF. CDR3 DNA sequence: TGCGCCAGCAGCTGGGGGACTTATGCGAACACTGAAGCTTTCTTT. Full variable domain (remainder filled in from reference TRBV5-1 and TRBJ1-1): KAGVTQTPRYLIKTRGQQVTLSCSPISGHRSVSWYQQTPGQGLQFLFEYFSETQRNKGNFPGRFSGRQFSNSRSEMNVSTLELGDSALYLCASSWGTYANTEAFFGQGTRLTVV.

V usage is TRBV14 and J usage is TRBJ1-1; D gene ambiguous. The CDR3 consists of 12 residues. The V end lost 4 bases, the J end lost 7 bases, and 10 bases lay between the germline ends. The V gene's germline CDR1 is SGHDN and CDR2 FVKESK. This CDR3 reads CASSLLGLEAFF. The CDR3 DNA reads as TGTGCCAGCAGCCTCCTTGGTCTTGAAGCTTTCTTT.

The chain carries TRBV7-2 and TRBJ1-5, with 7 positions matching TRBD1. V shed 5 bases and J 4 bases; nucleotides not matched to a gene: 11. The germline V gene has CDR1 SGHTA and CDR2 FQGNSA. This CDR3 spans 16 amino acids. DNA for the CDR3: TGTGCCAGCAGCCCCGACAGGGTCTTATGGAATCAGCCCCAGCATTTT. It codes for CASSPDRVLWNQPQHF.

In this sample, this clone is hyperexpanded. The gene calls are TRBV4-2 and TRBJ1-6; D possibly corresponds to TRBD1 (5 bases). Trimming cost V 4 bases and J 9 bases, with 19 bases left between them. This CDR3 is built from 16 residues. Germline-derived CDR1 and CDR2 are LGHNA and YNFKEQ. Here the CDR3 reads CASSLSGGLGGSPLHF. In nucleotides, the CDR3 is TGTGCCAGCAGCCTGAGTGGGGGACTTGGTGGTTCACCCCTCCACTTT.

V usage is TRBV6-5 and J usage is TRBJ2-7, with TRBD1 matching 8 bases. CDR1 and CDR2 (germline): MNHEY, SVGAGI. V was pared by 5 bases and J by 2 bases, with 8 bases of the junction left unmatched. This CDR3 comprises 15 residues. CDR3 coding DNA: TGTGCCAGCAGTCCAACCGGGACAGGTCCCTACGAGCAGTACTTC. Translated, it gives CASSPTGTGPYEQYF.

This chain uses TRBV5-8 with TRBJ2-7; 8 nucleotides line up with TRBD1. The V gene end was trimmed by 3 bases and the J gene end by 3 bases; junction bases not matched to a gene: 8. The CDR3 covers 15 residues. The germline gives CDR1 SGHTS, CDR2 YDEGEE. For the CDR3, the DNA is TGTGCCAGCAGCTGGCTGGGACAGGCAAGCTACGAGCAGTACTTC. Its protein product is CASSWLGQASYEQYF.

The chain employs TRBV12-1 and TRBJ1-5. TRBV12-1 is listed as a pseudogene. This CDR3 region has 11 residues. The CDR3 DNA is TGTGCCAGCAGCTTCGATCAGCCCCAGCATTTT. Encoded protein: CASSFDQPQHF.

This rearrangement joins TRBV5-1 to TRBJ2-7, with 8 bases matching TRBD2. CDR1 and CDR2 (germline): SGHRS, YFSETQ. The CDR3 extends over 14 amino acids. J lost 2 bases, V lost 3 bases, and 4 bases had no gene match. CDR3 residues: CASSSKLAAYEQYF. The CDR3 DNA sequence: TGCGCCAGCAGCTCGAAACTAGCGGCCTACGAGCAGTACTTC.

This clone has more than one count but fewer than ten. The J gene is TRBJ1-1, the V gene TRBV28; maybe TRBD1 (5 bases). Trimming cost V 3 bases and J 7 bases, with 6 bases left between them. In germline, CDR1 is MDHEN, CDR2 SYDVKM. CDR3 length: 11 amino acids. DNA for the CDR3: TGTGCCAGCAGTTTGGGGCTTGAAGCTTTCTTT. It codes for CASSLGLEAFF.

In regard to this clone: The sample has other DNA sequences that encode this CDR3 too. This chain links TRBV28 with TRBJ1-1, with D uncertain. CDR3 length: 11 residues. V was cut by 3 bases and J by 4 bases, with 3 bases left in between. The germline CDR1 and CDR2 sequences are MDHEN and SYDVKM. The CDR3 nucleotides are TGTGCCAGCAGTTTGGGCACTGAAGCTTTCTTT. Translation gives CASSLGTEAFF.

The chain carries TRBV11-2 and TRBJ1-1; D not resolved. CDR1 is SGHAT and CDR2 is FQNNGV in the germline V gene. CDR3 length: 12 amino acids. V lost 5 bases to trimming and J lost 6 bases, with 10 bases between them. CDR3: CASSTLSPEAFF. As DNA, the CDR3 is TGTGCCAGCAGCACGCTCAGCCCTGAAGCTTTCTTT.

This rearrangement joins TRBV5-4 to TRBJ1-3, with 8 bases aligning to TRBD1. The CDR3 loop spans 15 amino acids. Looked up from germline, CDR1 is SGHNT and CDR2 is YYREEE (reference sequence). Germline trimming cut 4 bases from V and 0 bases from J; bases unmatched to any gene: 3. DNA of the CDR3: TGTGCCAGCAGCCTGGACAGGGCCTCTGGAAACACCATATATTTT. Protein: CASSLDRASGNTIYF.

This clone was picked up a small number of times. CDR3 nucleotides: TGCGCCAGCAGCTTATGGGTTGGTCAGCCCCAGCATTTT. Its translation: CASSLWVGQPQHF. J is TRBJ1-5 and V is TRBV5-1; D is uncertain. This CDR3 contains 13 residues. CDR1 and CDR2 from the germline V gene are SGHRS and YFSETQ. The V and J ends lost 2 bases and 6 bases respectively, with 9 bases between them.

The V and J genes are TRBV6-6 and TRBJ2-3; D possibly matches TRBD1 or TRBD2 (6 bases each). V dropped 0 bases and J dropped 10 bases, with 14 bases sitting between them. Germline V lookup: CDR1 MNHNY, CDR2 SVGAGI (reference sequence). The CDR3 sequence is 14 residues long. This CDR3 is CASSYSGTGGPQYF. CDR3 nucleotides: TGTGCCAGCAGTTACTCGGGGACTGGGGGCCCGCAGTATTTT.

This chain links TRBV4-1 with TRBJ2-3; TRBD2 aligns across 11 bases. This CDR3 has 17 amino acids. V trimming: 1 base; J trimming: 2 bases; junction bases outside the gene matches: 5. CDR1 and CDR2 from the germline V gene are MGHRA and YSYEKL. CDR3 DNA: TGCGCCAGCAGCCAAGGGCCTAGCGGGGGGTTCACAGATACGCAGTATTTT. Residues: CASSQGPSGGFTDTQYF.

V and J are TRBV6-6 and TRBJ2-3; D may be TRBD1 (6 bases). V was clipped by 3 bases and J by 3 bases, with 13 bases between them. This CDR3 region has 15 residues. The germline V gene encodes CDR1 MNHNY and CDR2 SVGAGI (reference sequence). The CDR3 DNA follows: TGTGCCAGCAGTTATCAGGGGCGAGTTACAGATACGCAGTATTTT. It codes for CASSYQGRVTDTQYF.

The V gene is TRBV7-9, the J gene TRBJ2-5; 9 bases are a match to TRBD2. J lost 2 bases, V lost 3 bases, and 10 bases had no gene match. This CDR3 has 17 amino acids. Per germline, CDR1 SEHNR and CDR2 FQNEAQ (reference sequence). The chain's CDR3 is CASSFRWSSGDQETQYF. The CDR3 DNA sequence: TGTGCCAGCAGCTTCCGATGGTCTAGCGGGGATCAAGAGACCCAGTACTTC.

The rearrangement links TRBV5-6 to TRBJ1-2; perhaps TRBD1 as D (6 bases). The germline V and J ends were trimmed by 2 bases and 8 bases, with 13 bases remaining between them. Germline V gene lookup returns CDR1 SGHDT and CDR2 YYEEEE. This CDR3 comprises 13 residues. CDR3 in DNA: TGTGCCAGCAGCTTCAAGGGGGTTGGGGGCTACACCTTC. Translating it yields CASSFKGVGGYTF.